The rows below give T cell receptor beta chains drawn from one sample of a study of CD8 T cells in ankylosing spondylitis. TCRdb passed the 5' RACE reads through MiXCR, listing each CDR3 protein once. The sample lists about 220,000 distinct CDR3 sequences, about 7.3% occurring once. Sequencing was done on a sample of blood, either unsorted or a sorted T cell fraction (not recorded which). The receptor source for this set is a male donor with ankylosing spondylitis. Each CDR3 is given with its conserved first and last residue. The order of the fields is D gene, clone size, J gene, V gene, CDR3 DNA, CDR3 protein. A D gene is named only where the DNA matches it firmly. Size is stated for part of the rows, as once, few or many counts, or as a class when the clone is expanded.

NA,many,TRBJ1-2,TRBV7-2,TGTGCCAGCAGCTTAGTCGAGTCGGCGGTTATTGAGGGTACCTTC,CASSLVESAVIEGTF
NA,NA,TRBJ1-2,TRBV30,TGTGCCTGGAGTGAAATTAATCCTAACTATGGCTACACCTTC,CAWSEINPNYGYTF
TRBD2,many,TRBJ2-1,TRBV5-8,TGTGCCAGCGGCCGGACTAGCGGGATGAGTATGGATGAGCAGTTCTTC,CASGRTSGMSMDEQFF
TRBD2,many,TRBJ2-3,TRBV29-1,TGCAGCGTTGGACAGACTAGCGGGGGGGCGCTTGTCACAGATACGCAGTATTTT,CSVGQTSGGALVTDTQYF
NA,many,TRBJ2-1,TRBV12-3/TRBV12-4,TGTGCCAGCAGTTTAGAGGCCAGCCCCCACCGGGGTGAGCAGTTCTTC,CASSLEASPHRGEQFF
NA,many,TRBJ1-2,TRBV12-3/TRBV12-4,TGTGCCAGCAGTTTAGTACGGATGAACTATGGCTACACCTTC,CASSLVRMNYGYTF
TRBD2,NA,TRBJ2-1,TRBV6-5,TGTGCCAGCAGTTACCCTCCTAGCGGGATTCCCGACAATGAGCAGTTCTTC,CASSYPPSGIPDNEQFF
TRBD2,many,TRBJ2-1,TRBV7-2,TGTGCCAGCAGCTCGTTAAGACTAGCGGGGCATTACAATGAGCAGTTCTTC,CASSSLRLAGHYNEQFF
TRBD1,many,TRBJ1-2,TRBV27,TGTGCCAGCAGTTGGACAGGGACTAACTATGGCTACACCTTC,CASSWTGTNYGYTF
NA,few,TRBJ2-3,TRBV9,TGTGCCAGCAGCCCAGGGTGGCCCGGAAGCACAGATACGCAGTATTTT,CASSPGWPGSTDTQYF
TRBD2,many,TRBJ2-1,TRBV25-1,TGTGCCAGCAGTACCCGTAGCGGGAACATGTACAATGAGCAGTTCTTC,CASSTRSGNMYNEQFF
TRBD2,few,TRBJ2-1,TRBV20-1,TGCAGTGCTAGGGGGGCTAGCGGGCACTACAATGAGCAGTTCTTC,CSARGASGHYNEQFF
NA,many,TRBJ2-7,TRBV25-1,TGTGCCAGCAGTGAATTTGGAGGGCTTCGCGAGCAGTACTTC,CASSEFGGLREQYF
TRBD1,NA,TRBJ1-1,TRBV30,TGTGCCTGGAGTGACGGGGACAGAATGAACACTGAAGCTTTCTTT,CAWSDGDRMNTEAFF
NA,NA,TRBJ2-3,TRBV12-2,TGTGCAAGTCGTTCCCCGGGACTAGCGGGGGGCACAGATACGCAGTATTTT,CASRSPGLAGGTDTQYF
NA,NA,TRBJ2-7,TRBV5-1,TGCGCCAGCAGCTTGGCGGGTGCCTCCTACGAGCAGTACTTC,CASSLAGASYEQYF
TRBD1,many,TRBJ2-2,TRBV20-1,TGCAGTGCTAGAGATAAAGACAGGGGGAACACCGGGGAGCTGTTTTTT,CSARDKDRGNTGELFF
NA,many,TRBJ1-1,TRBV6-2/TRBV6-3,TGTGCCAGCAGTTACGTGATGAACACTGAAGCTTTCTTT,CASSYVMNTEAFF
NA,many,TRBJ2-2,TRBV7-9,TGTGCCAGCAGACCTAGACAGCACACCGGGGAGCTGTTTTTT,CASRPRQHTGELFF
TRBD2,many,TRBJ2-1,TRBV29-1,TGCAGCGTTATAGGACTAGCGGAGATGAGCTCCTACAATGAGCAGTTCTTC,CSVIGLAEMSSYNEQFF
NA,NA,TRBJ2-1,TRBV10-1,TGCGCCAGCAGCGGCGTGGGGCAGCCGTCCTACAATGAGCAGTTCTTC,CASSGVGQPSYNEQFF
NA,many,TRBJ2-1,TRBV6-1,TGTGCCAGCAGTGAAGTGGCCTTCCAAAGACAAAATGAGCAGTTCTTC,CASSEVAFQRQNEQFF
NA,many,TRBJ2-1,TRBV28,TGTGCCAGCAGTACCACAGGGCCCGATGAGCAGTTCTTC,CASSTTGPDEQFF
TRBD1,many,TRBJ1-2,TRBV13,TGTGCCAGCAGCTTATACGCGACAGGGAACTATGGCTACACCTTC,CASSLYATGNYGYTF
TRBD2,many,TRBJ2-1,TRBV4-2,TGTGCCAGCAGCCAAGAGGGAGGGAGCTCCTACAATGAGCAGTTCTTC,CASSQEGGSSYNEQFF
TRBD1,NA,TRBJ1-2,TRBV18,TGTGCCAGCTCACCACCGAGGACAGGGGTTGTAGGGTATGGCTACACCTTC,CASSPPRTGVVGYGYTF
NA,many,TRBJ2-3,TRBV6-2/TRBV6-3,TGTGCCAGCAGTTACCCTTCGAGGACAGATACGCAGTATTTT,CASSYPSRTDTQYF
NA,many,TRBJ2-3,TRBV5-1,TGCGCCAGCAGCCCTGACAGCCCGAATTGGGCAGATACGCAGTATTTT,CASSPDSPNWADTQYF